These 26 T cell receptor beta chains were all obtained from the same sample, sequenced in a study of blood T cell repertoires in COVID-19. Measured with immunoSEQ multiplex PCR; TCRdb has only the in-frame clones, and not every one. In the table there are 150,000 or so clones, 84% of which are singletons. What was sequenced was peripheral blood. The receptors here all came from a woman in her sixties with acute or convalescent COVID-19.

The chain combines TRBV3-1 (or the pseudogene TRBV3-2) with TRBJ1-1; the D gene is possibly TRBD1 (5 bases). CDR3 length equals 15 residues. Between the trimmed V and J ends, which lost 0 bases and 0 bases, there was a span of 8 bases. Germline values: CDR1 LGHDT, CDR2 YNNKEL (reference sequence). CDR3 loop: CASSQEWGVNTEAFF. The CDR3 coding sequence is TGTGCCAGCAGCCAAGAGTGGGGGGTGAACACTGAAGCTTTCTTT.

The J gene is TRBJ1-1, the V gene TRBV6-6; 9 bases are shared with TRBD1. This CDR3 is built from 14 residues. The germline gives CDR1 MNHNY, CDR2 SVGAGI (reference sequence). V shed 5 bases, J shed 2 bases, and the junction held 3 bases outside the gene matches. CDR3 region: CASSTGQGNTEAFF. The CDR3 DNA sequence: TGTGCCAGCAGTACGGGACAGGGAAACACTGAAGCTTTCTTT.

The chain recombines TRBV2 with TRBJ2-3, with a weak D call TRBD2 (5 bases). CDR1 SNHLY and CDR2 FYNNEI come from the germline V gene. The CDR3 sequence is 12 residues long. The ends were cut back, 5 bases at V and 9 bases at J, with 12 bases in the middle. The DNA of the CDR3 is TGTGCCAGCAGTCCCCTAGCATTAACGCAGTATTTT. It codes for CASSPLALTQYF.

The V and J genes are TRBV5-1 and TRBJ2-7, with 9 bases matching TRBD2. V trimming: 0 bases; J trimming: 2 bases; junction bases outside the gene matches: 3. Germline V gene data show CDR1 as SGHRS and CDR2 as YFSETQ. CDR3 length: 15 residues. CDR3 in DNA: TGCGCCAGCAGCTTGGGGGCGGGAGGGCCCTACGAGCAGTACTTC. Its translation is CASSLGAGGPYEQYF.

V gene TRBV2 combines with J gene TRBJ2-5; maybe TRBD1 (5 bases). V was trimmed by 6 bases and J by 0 bases, leaving 11 bases between them. Germline V gene sequence: CDR1 SNHLY, CDR2 FYNNEI. The CDR3 is made up of 14 amino acids. CDR3: CASRGATYQETQYF. CDR3 nucleotides: TGTGCCAGCAGAGGGGCCACGTACCAAGAGACCCAGTACTTC.

The chain joins TRBV28 to TRBJ1-2; no reliable D call. Germline V gives CDR1 MDHEN, CDR2 SYDVKM. V gave up 3 bases and J gave up 4 bases, with 12 bases separating them. The CDR3 has 14 residues. CDR3 sequence (DNA): TGTGCCAGCAGTTTCCGCGTGGAGGCCTATGGCTACACCTTC. Translated: CASSFRVEAYGYTF.

The chain links TRBV19 to TRBJ1-6; D uncertain. This CDR3 spans 15 amino acids. Germline loops: CDR1 LNHDA, CDR2 SQIVND (reference sequence). Trimming removed 6 bases at V and 8 bases at J, with 17 bases between. CDR3 protein: CASRLDYGPHSPLHF. In DNA, the CDR3 is TGTGCCAGTAGATTGGACTATGGCCCTCATTCACCCCTCCACTTT.

The genes are TRBV21-1 and TRBJ2-7; TRBD1 is taken as the D call from the table, unchecked against the DNA. TRBV21-1 is deemed a pseudogene. This CDR3 spans 17 amino acids. CDR3 coding DNA: TGTGCCAGCAGCACAAAGGAGTCGTGGGGCTTTCGGGACGAGCAGTACTTC. Translated: CASSTKESWGFRDEQYF.

The chain recombines TRBV5-4 with TRBJ1-1; weak D call: TRBD1 (5 bases). The CDR3 is made up of 13 amino acids. Germline V lookup: CDR1 SGHNT, CDR2 YYREEE (reference sequence). The germline V and J ends were trimmed by 4 bases and 0 bases, with 7 bases remaining between them. The CDR3 region has the DNA TGTGCCAGCAGCCTCAGGGTGAACACTGAAGCTTTCTTT. Its translation is CASSLRVNTEAFF. Full variable domain (outside the CDR3, taken from reference TRBV5-4 and TRBJ1-1): ETGVTQSPTHLIKTRGQQVTLRCSSQSGHNTVSWYQQALGQGPQFIFQYYREEENGRGNFPPRFSGLQFPNYSSELNVNALELDDSALYLCASSLRVNTEAFFGQGTRLTVV.

In its sample, this clone was seen a few times. This chain uses TRBV28 with TRBJ1-4, with TRBD1 matching over 7 bases. Germline assignment: CDR1 MDHEN and CDR2 SYDVKM. This CDR3 is 16 amino acids long. With 6 bases clipped from V and 7 bases from J, the junction kept 14 bases outside the gene matches. The CDR3 protein is CASRRGQVPNFEKLFF. The CDR3 coding sequence is TGTGCCAGCAGGCGCGGACAGGTCCCAAACTTTGAAAAACTGTTTTTT.

The J gene is TRBJ1-1, the V gene TRBV7-2, with D unresolved. Trimming took 4 bases from V and 9 from J, leaving 9 bases between them. CDR1 is SGHTA, CDR2 FQGNSA, per germline. This CDR3 has 11 amino acids. The CDR3 spells CASSSGGKAFF. The CDR3 nucleotides read TGTGCCAGCAGCTCGGGAGGAAAAGCTTTCTTT.

This clone was observed a few times. The V call is TRBV5-4, the J call TRBJ2-7; no clear D. CDR3 length equals 13 residues. The V gene lost 3 bases and the J gene lost 3 bases, with 10 bases spanning the gap. Germline V lookup: CDR1 SGHNT, CDR2 YYREEE (reference sequence). The CDR3 DNA reads TGTGCCAGCAGCTCGCGGTTCCACTACGAGCAGTACTTC. This sequence encodes CASSSRFHYEQYF.

The chain carries TRBV7-6 and TRBJ2-2; 10 bases map to TRBD1. This CDR3 contains 16 residues. With 4 bases clipped from V and 5 bases from J, the junction kept 7 bases outside the gene matches. Germline V lookup: CDR1 SGHVS, CDR2 FNYEAQ. The CDR3 DNA is TGTGCCAGCAGCTCCTCCTCGGGACAGGGGACCGGGGAGCTGTTTTTT. Protein product: CASSSSSGQGTGELFF.

For the CDR3, the DNA is TGCGCCAGCAGCGCTGGACAGGGGGCTGGCTACACCTTC. Residues: CASSAGQGAGYTF. The rearrangement joins TRBV5-1 to TRBJ1-2, with 11 bases identical to TRBD1. The CDR3 covers 13 residues. The V gene end was trimmed by 4 bases and the J gene end by 7 bases; junction bases not matched to a gene: 3. The V gene's germline CDR1 is SGHRS and CDR2 YFSETQ. The whole variable domain, filled in from reference TRBV5-1 and TRBJ1-2, reads KAGVTQTPRYLIKTRGQQVTLSCSPISGHRSVSWYQQTPGQGLQFLFEYFSETQRNKGNFPGRFSGRQFSNSRSEMNVSTLELGDSALYLCASSAGQGAGYTFGSGTRLTVV.

The chain links TRBV18 to TRBJ2-2; 7 nucleotides line up with TRBD1. Germline V gene lookup returns CDR1 KGHSH and CDR2 LQKENI. The ends lost 4 bases at V and 0 bases at J; junction bases unmatched: 2. The CDR3 runs 15 residues. CDR3 sequence reads: CASSRGQPNTGELFF. DNA for the CDR3: TGTGCCAGCTCACGGGGACAGCCGAACACCGGGGAGCTGTTTTTT.

The genes are TRBV11-2 and TRBJ1-1, with D possibly TRBD1 on 5 matching bases. The length of the CDR3 is 11 residues. The ends were cut back, 4 bases at V and 8 bases at J, with 8 bases in the middle. CDR1 is SGHAT, CDR2 FQNNGV, per germline. The CDR3 spells CASSYRMEAFF. In nucleotides, the CDR3 is TGTGCCAGCAGCTACAGGATGGAAGCTTTCTTT.

This chain links TRBV15 with TRBJ2-1; 7 bases are shared with TRBD1. The CDR3 contains 15 residues. J was trimmed by 8 bases and V by 4 bases; bases with no gene match: 11. Germline V gene sequence: CDR1 LNHNV, CDR2 YYDKDF (reference sequence). The CDR3 loop reads CATSIMLTQGYEQFF. In DNA form, the CDR3 reads TGTGCCACCAGCATAATGCTAACACAGGGGTATGAGCAGTTCTTC.

There are a few counts of this clone. The chain couples TRBV4-3 to TRBJ2-5; 7 bases agree with TRBD2. The CDR3 covers 15 residues. Germline lookup yields CDR1 LGHNA and CDR2 YSLEER. Trimming removed 0 bases from V and 1 base from J; junction bases left unmatched: 2. Written as DNA, the CDR3 is TGCGCCAGCAGCCAAGAGCGGGGGTTCCAAGAGACCCAGTACTTC. Its protein is CASSQERGFQETQYF.

V usage is TRBV24-1 and J usage is TRBJ1-1; the D gene is possibly TRBD1 (6 bases). CDR1 and CDR2 from the germline V gene are KGHDR and SFDVKD. Trimming removed 3 bases from V and 9 bases from J, with 10 bases in between. The length of the CDR3 is 12 residues. The CDR3 nucleotides read TGTGCCACCAGTGATCGGACAGCTAAAGCTTTCTTT. Encoded protein: CATSDRTAKAFF.

The CDR3 region is CASSSAGGQRNQPQHF. DNA of the CDR3: TGTGCCAGCAGTTCCGCCGGAGGACAGAGGAATCAGCCCCAGCATTTT. The rearrangement joins TRBV28 to TRBJ1-5; weak D call: TRBD1 (6 bases). The V gene's germline CDR1 is MDHEN and CDR2 SYDVKM. The CDR3 consists of 16 residues. V gave up 4 bases and J gave up 4 bases, with 17 bases separating them.

The chain carries TRBV6-5 and TRBJ1-2; TRBD1 is a possible D gene (6 bases). The CDR3 totals 14 residues. Trimming cost V 0 bases and J 3 bases, with 8 bases left between them. Per germline, CDR1 MNHEY and CDR2 SVGAGI. The CDR3 region is CASSYSAGDYGYTF. The CDR3 region has the DNA TGTGCCAGCAGTTACTCGGCAGGGGACTATGGCTACACCTTC.

The chain combines TRBV19 with TRBJ1-1; D ambiguous. Germline values: CDR1 LNHDA, CDR2 SQIVND (reference sequence). The V and J ends lost 3 bases and 6 bases respectively, with 17 bases between them. The CDR3 runs to 15 residues. DNA of the CDR3: TGTGCCAGTAGTATCGCGCACGGATCAAGCGCTGAAGCTTTCTTT. Protein product: CASSIAHGSSAEAFF.

As to this clone: A junction end diverges from the germline sequence, so it may reflect a read error. The V call is TRBV2, the J call TRBJ1-2; TRBD1 matches 10 bases. Germline V gene lookup returns CDR1 SNHLY and CDR2 FYNNEI. The CDR3 is 11 residues long. The CDR3 DNA is TGTGCCAGCGGGACAGGGGACGTGACCAACTTC. It yields the protein CASGTGDVTNF.

The rearrangement links TRBV6-2 or TRBV6-3 to TRBJ1-5, with a possible D match to TRBD1 (6 bases). The CDR3 loop spans 14 amino acids. The V end was cut by 2 bases, the J end by 9 bases, with 14 bases between. Germline lookup yields CDR1 MNHEY and CDR2 SVGEGT. The chain's CDR3 is CASSYGGAPRPQHF. The CDR3 coding sequence is TGTGCCAGCAGTTACGGGGGGGCCCCTCGGCCCCAGCATTTT.

This clone was counted only a few times. The chain couples TRBV10-3 to TRBJ1-3; D remains unclear. The CDR3 covers 15 residues. Per the germline V gene, CDR1 is ENHRY and CDR2 is SYGVKD. Trimming took off 4 bases at V and 0 bases at J, with 10 bases between the two ends. The DNA for the CDR3 is TGTGCCATCAGTGCGTCAGCGACCTCTGGAAACACCATATATTTT. Its protein product is CAISASATSGNTIYF.

This clone has a handful of counts. The chain employs TRBV11-3 and TRBJ1-1; 9 positions match TRBD1. The CDR3 has 16 amino acids. Germline CDR1 and CDR2: SGHNT and YENEEA. The J segment lost 1 base and the V segment lost 5 bases, leaving 8 bases of the junction unmatched. The CDR3 spells CASSRPPGQGNTEAFF. The CDR3 DNA reads as TGTGCCAGCAGCCGACCTCCGGGACAGGGGAACACTGAAGCTTTCTTT.